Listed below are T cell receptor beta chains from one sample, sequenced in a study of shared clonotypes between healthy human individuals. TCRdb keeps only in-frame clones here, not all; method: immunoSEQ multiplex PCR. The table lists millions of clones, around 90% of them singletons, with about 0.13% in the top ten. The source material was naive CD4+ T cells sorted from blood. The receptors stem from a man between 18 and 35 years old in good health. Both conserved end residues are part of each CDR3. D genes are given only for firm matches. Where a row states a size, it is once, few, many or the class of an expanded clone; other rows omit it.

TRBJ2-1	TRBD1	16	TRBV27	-	CASSPWGQGAYNEQFF	TGTGCCAGCAGTCCGTGGGGACAGGGGGCATACAATGAGCAGTTCTTC
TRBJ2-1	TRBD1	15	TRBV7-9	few	CASSQGQGALNEQFF	TGTGCCAGCAGCCAGGGACAGGGGGCTCTAAATGAGCAGTTCTTC
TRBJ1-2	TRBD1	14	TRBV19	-	CASSTGQGNYGYTF	TGTGCCAGTAGTACCGGACAGGGAAACTATGGCTACACCTTC
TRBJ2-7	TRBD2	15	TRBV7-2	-	CASSPSSSGAYEQYF	TGTGCCAGCAGCCCCTCTTCTAGCGGAGCCTACGAGCAGTACTTC
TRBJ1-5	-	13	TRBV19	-	CASELDSNQPQHF	TGTGCCAGTGAGCTTGATAGCAATCAGCCCCAGCATTTT
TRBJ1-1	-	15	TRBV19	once	CASKMGPLIGTEAFF	TGTGCCAGTAAGATGGGCCCTTTGATAGGCACTGAAGCTTTCTTT
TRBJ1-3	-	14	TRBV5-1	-	CASGSGQSGNTIYF	TGCGCCAGCGGTTCGGGGCAGTCTGGAAACACCATATATTTT
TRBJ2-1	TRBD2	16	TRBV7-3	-	CASSSTLAGGRYEQFF	TGTGCCAGCAGCTCCACACTAGCGGGGGGCCGGTATGAGCAGTTCTTC
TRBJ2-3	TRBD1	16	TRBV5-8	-	CASSTGQGANTDTQYF	TGTGCCAGCAGCACGGGACAGGGGGCGAACACAGATACGCAGTATTTT
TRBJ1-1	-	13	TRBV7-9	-	CASSPPMKTEAFF	TGTGCCAGCAGCCCCCCCATGAAGACTGAAGCTTTCTTT
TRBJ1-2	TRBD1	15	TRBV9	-	CASSFRDRGSSGYTF	TGTGCCAGCAGCTTCCGGGACAGGGGATCCTCTGGCTACACCTTC
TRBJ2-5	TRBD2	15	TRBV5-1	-	CASRTSGGFEETQYF	TGCGCCAGCAGGACTAGCGGGGGTTTCGAAGAGACCCAGTACTTC
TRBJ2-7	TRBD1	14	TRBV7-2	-	CASSERQGPYEQYF	TGTGCCAGCAGCGAGCGACAGGGACCCTACGAGCAGTACTTC
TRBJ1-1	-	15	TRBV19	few	CASSILGLLNAEAFF	TGTGCCAGTAGTATCCTGGGGCTCCTGAACGCTGAAGCTTTCTTT
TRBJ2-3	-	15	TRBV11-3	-	CASSAGGRGTDTQYF	TGTGCCAGCAGCGCCGGAGGGCGCGGCACAGATACGCAGTATTTT
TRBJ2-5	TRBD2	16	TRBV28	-	CASSRLAGATQETQYF	TGTGCCAGCAGTCGACTAGCGGGGGCGACCCAAGAGACCCAGTACTTC
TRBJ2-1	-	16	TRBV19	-	CASSIGGTISYNEQFF	TGTGCCAGTAGTATTGGGGGGACGATCTCCTACAATGAGCAGTTCTTC
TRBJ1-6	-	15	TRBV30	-	CAWSLRGGIGSPLHF	TGTGCCTGGAGTCTCCGTGGGGGAATCGGTTCACCCCTCCACTTT
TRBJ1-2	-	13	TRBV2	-	CASSEAENYGYTF	TGTGCCAGCAGTGAAGCCGAAAACTATGGCTACACCTTC
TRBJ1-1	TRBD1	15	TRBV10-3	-	CAISRGQDKNTEAFF	TGTGCCATCTCCCGGGGACAGGACAAGAACACTGAAGCTTTCTTT
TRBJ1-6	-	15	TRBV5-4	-	CASSPPGISGSPLHF	TGTGCCAGCAGCCCGCCCGGTATCTCGGGTTCACCCCTCCACTTT
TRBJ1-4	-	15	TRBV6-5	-	CASSYSPGGNEKLFF	TGTGCCAGCAGTTACTCGCCAGGTGGTAATGAAAAACTGTTTTTT
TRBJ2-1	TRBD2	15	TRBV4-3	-	CASSQEAGPLNEQFF	TGCGCCAGCAGCCAAGAAGCGGGACCGCTGAATGAGCAGTTCTTC
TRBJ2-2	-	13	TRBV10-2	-	CAAKREEAGELFF	TGCGCCGCCAAGAGGGAGGAGGCCGGGGAGCTGTTTTTT
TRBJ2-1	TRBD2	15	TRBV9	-	CASSATSGRVSQQFF	TGTGCCAGCAGCGCGACTAGCGGGAGGGTTTCTCAGCAGTTCTTC
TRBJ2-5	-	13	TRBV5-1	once	CASSLDRKETQYF	TGCGCCAGCAGCTTAGACAGGAAAGAGACCCAGTACTTC
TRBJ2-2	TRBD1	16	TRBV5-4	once	CASSQGQNPNTGELFF	TGTGCCAGCAGCCAGGGACAGAATCCGAACACCGGGGAGCTGTTTTTT
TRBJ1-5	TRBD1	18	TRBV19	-	CASRGTPGQVYSNQPQHF	TGTGCCAGTAGAGGGACCCCGGGACAGGTTTATAGCAATCAGCCCCAGCATTTT
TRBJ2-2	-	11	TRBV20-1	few	CSASKSGELFF	TGCAGTGCTAGCAAGAGCGGGGAGCTGTTTTTT
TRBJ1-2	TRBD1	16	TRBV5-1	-	CASSFRTGDPNYGYTF	TGCGCCAGCAGCTTCCGGACAGGAGATCCTAACTATGGCTACACCTTC
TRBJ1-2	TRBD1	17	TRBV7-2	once	CASSFSGTGGVAYGYTF	TGTGCCAGCAGCTTTTCCGGGACAGGGGGCGTCGCCTATGGCTACACCTTC
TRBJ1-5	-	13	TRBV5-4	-	CASSLGVQEPQHF	TGTGCCAGCAGCCTCGGAGTGCAGGAGCCCCAGCATTTT
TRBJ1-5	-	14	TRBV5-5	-	CASSLFRDNQPQHF	TGTGCCAGCAGCTTGTTCAGGGACAATCAGCCCCAGCATTTT
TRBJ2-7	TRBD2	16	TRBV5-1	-	CASSLSLAASSYEQYF	TGCGCCAGCAGCTTGAGTCTAGCGGCGAGCTCCTACGAGCAGTACTTC
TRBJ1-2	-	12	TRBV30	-	CAWGYTGYGYTF	TGTGCCTGGGGGTATACAGGCTATGGCTACACCTTC
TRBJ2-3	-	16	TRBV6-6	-	CASSYPLAGSTDTQYF	TGTGCCAGCAGTTACCCCCTGGCGGGGAGCACAGATACGCAGTATTTT
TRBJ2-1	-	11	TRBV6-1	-	CASTQAEEQFF	TGTGCCAGCACGCAGGCAGAGGAGCAGTTCTTC
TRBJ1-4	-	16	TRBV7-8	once	CASSLAGLSGREKLFF	TGTGCCAGCAGCTTAGCGGGACTATCCGGTCGTGAAAAACTGTTTTTT
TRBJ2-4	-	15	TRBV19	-	CASSSRSSRGDIQYF	TGTGCCAGTAGTTCCCGGAGTTCGAGGGGTGACATTCAGTACTTC
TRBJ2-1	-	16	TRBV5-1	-	CASSSPRAGTNNEQFF	TGCGCCAGCAGCTCACCCAGGGCGGGGACCAACAATGAGCAGTTCTTC
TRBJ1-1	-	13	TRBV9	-	CASSVGLATEAFF	TGTGCCAGCAGCGTAGGTCTAGCCACTGAAGCTTTCTTT
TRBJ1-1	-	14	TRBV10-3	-	CAISAARTNTEAFF	TGTGCCATCAGTGCCGCCCGGACCAACACTGAAGCTTTCTTT
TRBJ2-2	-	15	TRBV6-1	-	CASSESGGRGGELFF	TGTGCCAGCAGTGAATCGGGTGGAAGGGGCGGGGAGCTGTTTTTT
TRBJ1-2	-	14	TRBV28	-	CASSLAPSFSGYTF	TGTGCCAGCAGTTTAGCCCCATCCTTTTCCGGCTACACCTTC
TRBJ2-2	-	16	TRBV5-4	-	CASSLAFGGGTGELFF	TGTGCCAGCAGCTTGGCCTTCGGTGGGGGCACCGGGGAGCTGTTTTTT
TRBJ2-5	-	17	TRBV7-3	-	CASSRTGGAGPQETQYF	TGTGCCAGCAGCCGAACAGGGGGGGCAGGCCCGCAAGAGACCCAGTACTTC
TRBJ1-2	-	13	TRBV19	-	CASRTGWNYGYTF	TGTGCCAGTAGAACAGGGTGGAACTATGGCTACACCTTC
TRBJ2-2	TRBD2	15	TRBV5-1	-	CASSLQRGGTGELFF	TGCGCCAGCAGCTTACAGCGGGGGGGCACCGGGGAGCTGTTTTTT
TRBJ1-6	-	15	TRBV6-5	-	CASSRQGQYNSPLHF	TGTGCCAGCAGTCGGCAGGGTCAATATAATTCACCCCTCCACTTT
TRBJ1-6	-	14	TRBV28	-	CASINGVGDSPLHF	TGTGCCAGCATTAACGGGGTGGGGGATTCACCCCTCCACTTT
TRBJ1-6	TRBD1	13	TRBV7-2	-	CASSSDRGSPLHF	TGTGCCAGCAGCTCAGACAGGGGCTCACCCCTCCACTTT
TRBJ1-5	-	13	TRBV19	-	CATGRGLNQPQHF	TGTGCCACCGGCCGGGGCCTCAATCAGCCCCAGCATTTT
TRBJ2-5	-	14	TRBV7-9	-	CASSLARVGETQYF	TGTGCCAGCAGCTTAGCAAGGGTTGGGGAGACCCAGTACTTC
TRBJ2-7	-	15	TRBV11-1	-	CASSLPAGGVAEQYF	TGTGCCAGCAGCTTACCCGCAGGTGGGGTAGCCGAGCAGTACTTC
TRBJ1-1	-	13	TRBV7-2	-	CASSLGRTSEAFF	TGTGCCAGCAGCTTAGGTAGGACTTCTGAAGCTTTCTTT